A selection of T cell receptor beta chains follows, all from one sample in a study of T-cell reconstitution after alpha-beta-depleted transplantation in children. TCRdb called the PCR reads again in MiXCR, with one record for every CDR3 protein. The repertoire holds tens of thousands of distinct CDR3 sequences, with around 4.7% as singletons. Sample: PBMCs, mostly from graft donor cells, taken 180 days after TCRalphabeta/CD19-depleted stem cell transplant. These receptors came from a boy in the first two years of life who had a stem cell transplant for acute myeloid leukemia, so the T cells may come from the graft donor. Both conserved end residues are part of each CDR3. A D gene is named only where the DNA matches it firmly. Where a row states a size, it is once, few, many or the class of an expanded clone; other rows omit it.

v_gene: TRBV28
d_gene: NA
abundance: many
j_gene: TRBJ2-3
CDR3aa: CASSRTHRGALTATDTQYF
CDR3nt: TGTGCCAGCAGTCGGACCCATCGGGGGGCCCTAACAGCAACAGATACGCAGTATTTT

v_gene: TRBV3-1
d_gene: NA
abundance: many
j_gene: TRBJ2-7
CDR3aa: CASSQVRSTALQYF
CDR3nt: TGTGCCAGCAGCCAGGTTAGATCGACAGCTTTGCAGTACTTC

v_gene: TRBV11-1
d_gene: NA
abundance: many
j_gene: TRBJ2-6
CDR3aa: CASSRGGAGANVLTF
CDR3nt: TGTGCCAGCAGCCGAGGAGGGGCTGGGGCCAACGTCCTGACTTTC

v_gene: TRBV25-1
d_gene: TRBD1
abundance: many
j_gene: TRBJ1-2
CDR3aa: CASSETGGIYGYTF
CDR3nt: TGTGCCAGCAGTGAAACAGGGGGCATCTATGGCTACACCTTC

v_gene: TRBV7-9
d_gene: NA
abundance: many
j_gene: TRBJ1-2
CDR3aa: CASSPGGHYGYTF
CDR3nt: TGTGCCAGCAGCCCCGGCGGGCACTATGGCTACACCTTC

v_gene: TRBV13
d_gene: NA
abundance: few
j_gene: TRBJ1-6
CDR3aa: CASSGRDYNSPLHF
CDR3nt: TGTGCCAGCAGCGGGCGTGATTATAATTCACCCCTCCACTTT

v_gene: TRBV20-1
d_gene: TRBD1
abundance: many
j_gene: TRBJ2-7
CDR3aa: CSAIRTGFTYEQYF
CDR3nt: TGCAGTGCGATACGGACAGGGTTTACCTACGAGCAGTACTTC

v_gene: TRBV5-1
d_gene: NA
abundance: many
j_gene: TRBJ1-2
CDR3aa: CASSLDSRNYGYTF
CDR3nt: TGCGCCAGCAGCCTGGATAGTAGGAACTATGGCTACACCTTC

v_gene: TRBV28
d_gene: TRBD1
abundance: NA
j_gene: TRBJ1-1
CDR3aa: CASSLSGQGAANTEAFF
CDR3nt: TGTGCCAGCAGTCTATCGGGACAGGGGGCGGCCAACACTGAAGCTTTCTTT

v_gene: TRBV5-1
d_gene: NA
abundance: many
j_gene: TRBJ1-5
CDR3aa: CASSLFPRDQPQHF
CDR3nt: TGCGCCAGCAGCTTGTTTCCTCGGGATCAGCCCCAGCATTTT

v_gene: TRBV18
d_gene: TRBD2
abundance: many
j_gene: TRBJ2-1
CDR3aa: CASSLPGGPGEQFF
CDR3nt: TGTGCCAGCTCACTTCCGGGGGGGCCAGGTGAGCAGTTCTTC

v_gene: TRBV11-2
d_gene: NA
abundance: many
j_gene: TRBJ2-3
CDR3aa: CASSLTGHTDTQYF
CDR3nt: TGTGCCAGCAGCTTAACGGGGCACACAGATACGCAGTATTTT

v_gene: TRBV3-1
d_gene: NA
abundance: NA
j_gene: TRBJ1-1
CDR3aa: CASSQGGGAFF
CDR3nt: TGTGCCAGCAGCCAAGGGGGAGGAGCTTTCTTT

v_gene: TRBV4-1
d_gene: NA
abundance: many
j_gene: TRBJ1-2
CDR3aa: CASSQVESQSVYGYTF
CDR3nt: TGCGCCAGCAGCCAAGTGGAGAGTCAATCGGTCTATGGCTACACCTTC

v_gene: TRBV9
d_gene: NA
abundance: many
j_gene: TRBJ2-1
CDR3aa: CASSARQVAGLNEQFF
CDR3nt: TGTGCCAGCAGCGCCCGTCAGGTGGCGGGGCTAAATGAGCAGTTCTTC

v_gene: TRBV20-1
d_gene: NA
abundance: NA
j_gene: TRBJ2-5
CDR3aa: CSAPLNREEETQYF
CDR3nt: TGCAGTGCCCCCCTGAACCGGGAAGAAGAGACCCAGTACTTC

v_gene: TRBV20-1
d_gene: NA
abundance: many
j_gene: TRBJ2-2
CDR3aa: CSARTAGELFF
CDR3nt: TGCAGTGCCCGTACAGCCGGGGAGCTGTTTTTT

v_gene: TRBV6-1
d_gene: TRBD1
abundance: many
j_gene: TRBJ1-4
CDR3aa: CASASGTGGAGLFF
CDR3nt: TGTGCCAGCGCCTCCGGGACAGGGGGTGCCGGACTGTTTTTT

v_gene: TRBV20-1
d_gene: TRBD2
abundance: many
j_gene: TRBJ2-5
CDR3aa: CSAPGLAGGRETQYF
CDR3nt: TGCAGTGCCCCGGGACTAGCAGGGGGGCGAGAGACCCAGTACTTC

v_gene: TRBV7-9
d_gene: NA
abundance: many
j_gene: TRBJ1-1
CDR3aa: CASRRTGNTEAFF
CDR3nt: TGTGCCAGCAGGAGGACTGGGAACACTGAAGCTTTCTTT

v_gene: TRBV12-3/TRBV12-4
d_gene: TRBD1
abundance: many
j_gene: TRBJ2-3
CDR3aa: CASSFRQGGQYF
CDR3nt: TGTGCCAGCAGTTTTCGACAGGGTGGGCAGTATTTT

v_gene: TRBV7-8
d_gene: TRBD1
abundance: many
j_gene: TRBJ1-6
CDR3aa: CASSPLRGTVENSPLHF
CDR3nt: TGTGCCAGCAGCCCCCTCCGAGGGACAGTGGAGAATTCACCCCTCCACTTT

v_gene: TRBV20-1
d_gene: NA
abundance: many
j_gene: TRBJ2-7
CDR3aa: CSARDALPDSLSYEQYF
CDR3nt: TGCAGTGCTAGAGACGCCCTCCCGGACAGTCTCTCCTACGAGCAGTACTTC

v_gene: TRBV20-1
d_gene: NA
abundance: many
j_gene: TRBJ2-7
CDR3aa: CSAARTELLDEQYF
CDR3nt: TGCAGTGCTGCCCGGACGGAGCTTTTAGACGAGCAGTACTTC

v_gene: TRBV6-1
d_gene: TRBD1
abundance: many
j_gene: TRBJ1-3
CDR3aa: CASSRQGSSGNTIYF
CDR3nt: TGTGCCAGCAGTAGACAGGGGTCCTCTGGAAACACCATATATTTT

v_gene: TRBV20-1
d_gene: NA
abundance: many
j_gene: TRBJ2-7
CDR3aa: CSARAGIEQYF
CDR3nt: TGCAGTGCTAGGGCGGGGATCGAGCAGTACTTC

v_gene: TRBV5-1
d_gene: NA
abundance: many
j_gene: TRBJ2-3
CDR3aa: CASSLPGSLTDTQYF
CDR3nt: TGCGCCAGCAGCTTGCCAGGGTCCCTCACAGATACGCAGTATTTT

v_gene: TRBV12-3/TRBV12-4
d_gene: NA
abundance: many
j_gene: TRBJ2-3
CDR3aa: CASRRENTQYF
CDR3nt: TGTGCCAGCAGAAGGGAGAATACGCAGTATTTT

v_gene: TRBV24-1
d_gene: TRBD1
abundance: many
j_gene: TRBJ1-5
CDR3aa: CATSEAGGYWNQPQHF
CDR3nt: TGTGCCACCAGTGAGGCAGGGGGATATTGGAATCAGCCCCAGCATTTT

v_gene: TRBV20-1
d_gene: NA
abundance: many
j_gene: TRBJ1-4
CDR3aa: CSARTSFSGIFNEKLFF
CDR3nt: TGCAGTGCCAGAACGTCCTTCTCCGGGATCTTTAATGAAAAACTGTTTTTT

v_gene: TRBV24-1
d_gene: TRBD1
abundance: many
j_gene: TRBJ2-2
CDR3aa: CATSDPRGRGGELFF
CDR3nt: TGTGCCACCAGTGATCCGAGGGGGCGAGGCGGGGAGCTGTTTTTT

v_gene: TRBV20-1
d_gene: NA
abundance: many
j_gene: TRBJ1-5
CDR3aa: CSARDLGRQSQPQHF
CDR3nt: TGCAGTGCTAGAGATCTCGGGAGGCAATCTCAGCCCCAGCATTTT

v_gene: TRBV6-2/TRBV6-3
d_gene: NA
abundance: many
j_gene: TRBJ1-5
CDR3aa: CASSYGISGNQPQHF
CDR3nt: TGTGCCAGCAGTTACGGTATCAGTGGGAATCAGCCCCAGCATTTT

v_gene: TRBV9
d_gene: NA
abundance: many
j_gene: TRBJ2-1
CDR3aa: CASSPSTGHNEQFF
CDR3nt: TGTGCCAGCAGCCCCTCGACAGGTCACAATGAGCAGTTCTTC